Reported below is one T cell receptor beta chain. Antigen unknown. This record belongs to a study of CD8+CD57+ T cells in acquired aplastic anemia. Study background: Isolated CD4+ and CD8+ cells, once sorted, yielded DNA averaging about 3 ug.

Overall study results and limits: Patients and controls shared some 30 CD8+ CDR3 sequences.

V shed 5 bases and J shed 0 bases, with 13 bases lying between them. Germline CDR1 is LNHDA and CDR2 is SQIVND (reference sequence). The CDR3 totals 15 residues. The sequenced patients had an expansion of CD8+CD57+ cells seen by flow cytometry. TCR beta VDJ combinations and CDR3 sequences were profiled from genomic DNA. Via MiXCR, TCRdb re-called the reads, giving one row per CDR3 protein. Of about 240,000 distinct CDR3 sequences in the sample, around half are singletons; the top ten hold approximately 8%. This receptor was obtained from a human donor with aplastic anemia. V is TRBV19 and J is TRBJ1-2; a weak D match, TRBD1 (5 bases). Input material: sorted CD4+, CD8+, or CD8+CD57+ T cells (not recorded which) from PBMCs. The CDR3 sequence is CASSRTKTANYGYTF. The CDR3 coding sequence is TGTGCCAGTAGTCGGACGAAGACAGCTAACTATGGCTACACCTTC.